This TCR beta chain is from a study of cytomegalovirus exposure and HLA in healthy donors. Findings and limits, study-wide: While the bulk of TCR sequences proved rare, some public TCRs turned up in many donors. The tendency of first-cohort TCR clusters to co-occur in the 90 to 150 validation repertoires was the finding of a later analysis.

Details on this clone: Its antigen is unknown.

Trimming cost V 4 bases and J 8 bases; bases outside gene matches: 9. The CDR3 has 15 residues. The germline V gene encodes CDR1 SGHTS and CDR2 YDEGEE. Donors were drawn from the 120-subject validation cohort, separate from the roughly 670-subject first cohort. The assay was immunoSEQ multiplex PCR, and TCRdb's table has in-frame clones only and misses some. The sample holds some 170,000 clones; over 85% are singletons and the top ten take about a tenth. This chain joins TRBV5-8 and TRBJ2-1, with TRBD1 matching 10 bases. The sample was PBMCs. This receptor was identified in a woman between 18 and 29 years old in good health and CMV-seropositive. CDR3 in DNA: TGTGCCAGCAGCGTGACAGGGGGCGCTACGGATGAGCAGTTCTTC. Protein product: CASSVTGGATDEQFF.